The entry below describes one TCR beta chain. Its specificity is unknown. As to time point: pretreatment peripheral blood. Patients had locally advanced or metastatic urothelial carcinoma. The data were taken from a study of PD-L1 blockade in urothelial cancer. Study observations and caveats: Durable-benefit patients showed greater tumor-associated blood clone expansion at 3 weeks. Blood TCR clonality below the median before treatment was a predictor of better survival.

Clones were sequenced by immunoSEQ multiplex PCR, and TCRdb holds only the in-frame ones, with some missing. The table lists approximately 45,000 clones, 75% to 85% of them singletons. Losses at the gene ends were 4 bases for V and 11 bases for J; bases not matched to a gene: 8. The germline CDR1 and CDR2 sequences are SGHTA and FQGTGA. CDR3 size: 15 residues. The sequence derives from a man aged 45-60 years with urothelial cancer. The rearrangement uses TRBV7-3 and TRBJ2-1, with 13 bases matching TRBD2. This material consisted of PBMCs, taken around atezolizumab (anti-PD-L1) treatment. The CDR3 coding sequence is TGTGCCAGCAGCTCCGGACTAGCGGGAGCGAGTCAGCAGTTCTTC. Its protein product is CASSSGLAGASQQFF.